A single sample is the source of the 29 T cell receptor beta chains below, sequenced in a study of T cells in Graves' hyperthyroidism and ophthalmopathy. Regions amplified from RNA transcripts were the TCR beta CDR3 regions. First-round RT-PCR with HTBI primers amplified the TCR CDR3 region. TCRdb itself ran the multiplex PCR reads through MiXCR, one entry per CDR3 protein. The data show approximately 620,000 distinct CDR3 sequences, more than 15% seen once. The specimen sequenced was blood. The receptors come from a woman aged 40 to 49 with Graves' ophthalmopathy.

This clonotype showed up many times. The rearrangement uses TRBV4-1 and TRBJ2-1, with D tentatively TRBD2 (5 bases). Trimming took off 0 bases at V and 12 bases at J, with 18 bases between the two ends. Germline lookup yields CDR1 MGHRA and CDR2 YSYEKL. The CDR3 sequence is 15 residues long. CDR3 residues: CASSQEETTRLWQFF. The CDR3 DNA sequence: TGCGCCAGCAGCCAAGAGGAGACTACCCGACTCTGGCAGTTCTTC.

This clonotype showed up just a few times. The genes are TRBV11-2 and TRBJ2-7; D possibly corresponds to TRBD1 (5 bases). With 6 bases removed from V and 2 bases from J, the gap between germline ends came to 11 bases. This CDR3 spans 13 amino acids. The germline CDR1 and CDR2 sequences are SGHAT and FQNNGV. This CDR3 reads CASRKDKAYEQYF. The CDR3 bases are TGTGCCAGCAGAAAGGACAAGGCCTACGAGCAGTACTTC.

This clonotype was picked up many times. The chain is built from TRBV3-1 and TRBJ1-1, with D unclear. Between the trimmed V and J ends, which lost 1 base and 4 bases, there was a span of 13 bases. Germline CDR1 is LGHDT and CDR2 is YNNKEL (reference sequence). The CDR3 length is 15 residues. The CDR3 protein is CASSQVFGVGTEAFF. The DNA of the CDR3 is TGTGCCAGCAGCCAAGTCTTTGGGGTGGGCACTGAAGCTTTCTTT.

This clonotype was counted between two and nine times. This CDR3 reads CASSLGGPSSTDTQYF. DNA of the CDR3: TGTGCCAGCAGCTTAGGCGGGCCTTCTAGCACAGATACGCAGTATTTT. The chain couples TRBV7-2 to TRBJ2-3, with D perhaps TRBD2 (5 bases). Germline CDR1 SGHTA, CDR2 FQGNSA. This CDR3 is built from 16 residues. Trimming left V 1 base short and J 0 bases short, with 11 bases between.

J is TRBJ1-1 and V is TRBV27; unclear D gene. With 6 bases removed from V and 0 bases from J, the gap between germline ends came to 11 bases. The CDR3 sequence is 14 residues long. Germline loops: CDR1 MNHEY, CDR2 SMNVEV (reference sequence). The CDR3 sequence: CASRGEVMNTEAFF. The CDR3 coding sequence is TGTGCCAGCAGAGGCGAGGTTATGAACACTGAAGCTTTCTTT.

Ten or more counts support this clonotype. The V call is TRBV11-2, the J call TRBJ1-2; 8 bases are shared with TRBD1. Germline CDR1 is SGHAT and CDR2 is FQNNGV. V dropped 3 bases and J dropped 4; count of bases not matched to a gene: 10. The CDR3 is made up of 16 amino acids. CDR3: CASSLMGTGSLYGYTF. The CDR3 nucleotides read TGTGCCAGCAGCTTGATGGGGACAGGCTCCCTCTATGGCTACACCTTC.

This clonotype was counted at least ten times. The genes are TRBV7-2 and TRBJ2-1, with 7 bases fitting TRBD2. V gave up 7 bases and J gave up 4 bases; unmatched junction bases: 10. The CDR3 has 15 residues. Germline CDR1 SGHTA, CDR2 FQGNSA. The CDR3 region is CASTGRSSGYNEQFF. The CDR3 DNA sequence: TGTGCCAGCACCGGGAGGTCTAGCGGATACAATGAGCAGTTCTTC. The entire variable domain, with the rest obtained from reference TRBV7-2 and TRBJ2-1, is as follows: GAGVSQSPSNKVTEKGKDVELRCDPISGHTALYWYRQSLGQGLEFLIYFQGNSAPDKSGLPSDRFSAERTGGSVSTLTIQRTQQEDSAVYLCASTGRSSGYNEQFFGPGTRLTVL.

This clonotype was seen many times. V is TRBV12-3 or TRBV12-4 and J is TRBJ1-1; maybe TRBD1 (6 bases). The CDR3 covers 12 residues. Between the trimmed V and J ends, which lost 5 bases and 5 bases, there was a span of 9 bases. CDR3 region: CASSTGTTEAFF. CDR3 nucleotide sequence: TGTGCCAGCAGTACAGGGACAACTGAAGCTTTCTTT.

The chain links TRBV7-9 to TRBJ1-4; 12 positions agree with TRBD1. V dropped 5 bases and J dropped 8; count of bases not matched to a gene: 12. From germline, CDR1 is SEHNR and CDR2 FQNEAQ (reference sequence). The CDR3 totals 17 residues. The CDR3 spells CASSPGTGGGLGEKLFF. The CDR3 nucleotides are TGTGCCAGCAGCCCCGGGACAGGGGGCGGGCTGGGAGAAAAACTGTTTTTT.

The CDR3 nucleotides read TGTGCCTGGACCCTTGAGGGCCAAGCTTTCTTT. The encoded protein is CAWTLEGQAFF. J is TRBJ1-1 and V is TRBV30; D is uncertain. This CDR3 has 11 residues. V lost 4 bases and J lost 9, with 12 bases in between. Germline CDR1 and CDR2: GTSNPN and SVGIG (reference sequence).

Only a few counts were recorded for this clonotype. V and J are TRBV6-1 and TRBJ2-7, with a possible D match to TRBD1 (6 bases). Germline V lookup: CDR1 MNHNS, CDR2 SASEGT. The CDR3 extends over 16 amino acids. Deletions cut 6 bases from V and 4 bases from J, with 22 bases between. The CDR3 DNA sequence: TGTGCCAGCAGCTCACCTCCTCGACAGGACAGTTACGAGCAGTACTTC. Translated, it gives CASSSPPRQDSYEQYF.

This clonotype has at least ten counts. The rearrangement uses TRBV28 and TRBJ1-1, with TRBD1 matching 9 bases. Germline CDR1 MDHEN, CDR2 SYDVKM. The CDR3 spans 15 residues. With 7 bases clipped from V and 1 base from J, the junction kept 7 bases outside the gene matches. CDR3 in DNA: TGTGCCAGCATGGGGGACAGGGTCAGGAACACTGAAGCTTTCTTT. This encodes CASMGDRVRNTEAFF. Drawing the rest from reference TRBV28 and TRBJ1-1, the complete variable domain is DVKVTQSSRYLVKRTGEKVFLECVQDMDHENMFWYRQDPGLGLRLIYFSYDVKMKEKGDIPEGYSVSREKKERFSLILESASTNQTSMYLCASMGDRVRNTEAFFGQGTRLTVV.

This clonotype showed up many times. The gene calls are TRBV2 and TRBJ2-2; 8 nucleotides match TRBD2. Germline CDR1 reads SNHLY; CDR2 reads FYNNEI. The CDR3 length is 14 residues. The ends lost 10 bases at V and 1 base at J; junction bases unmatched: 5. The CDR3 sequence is CATERGLNTGELFF. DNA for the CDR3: TGTGCCACCGAGCGGGGGCTGAACACCGGGGAGCTGTTTTTT.

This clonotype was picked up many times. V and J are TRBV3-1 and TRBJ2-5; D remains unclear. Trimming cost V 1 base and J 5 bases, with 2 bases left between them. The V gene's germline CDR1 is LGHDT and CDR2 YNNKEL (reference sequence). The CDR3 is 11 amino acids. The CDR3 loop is CASSQVETQYF. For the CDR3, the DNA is TGTGCCAGCAGCCAAGTGGAGACCCAGTACTTC.

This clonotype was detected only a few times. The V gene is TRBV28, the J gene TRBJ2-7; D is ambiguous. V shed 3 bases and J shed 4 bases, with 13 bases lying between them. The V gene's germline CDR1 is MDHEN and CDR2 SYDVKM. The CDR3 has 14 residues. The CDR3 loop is CASSFPPVSYEQYF. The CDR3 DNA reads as TGTGCCAGCAGTTTCCCCCCCGTATCTTACGAGCAGTACTTC. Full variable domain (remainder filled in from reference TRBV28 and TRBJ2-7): DVKVTQSSRYLVKRTGEKVFLECVQDMDHENMFWYRQDPGLGLRLIYFSYDVKMKEKGDIPEGYSVSREKKERFSLILESASTNQTSMYLCASSFPPVSYEQYFGPGTRLTVT.

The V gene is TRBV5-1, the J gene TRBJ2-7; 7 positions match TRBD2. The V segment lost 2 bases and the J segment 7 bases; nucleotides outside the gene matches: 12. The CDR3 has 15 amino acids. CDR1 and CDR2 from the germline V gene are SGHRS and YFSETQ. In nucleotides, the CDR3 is TGCGCCAGCAGCTTCAAGGACGGGACTATTCCTGAGCAGTACTTC. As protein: CASSFKDGTIPEQYF.

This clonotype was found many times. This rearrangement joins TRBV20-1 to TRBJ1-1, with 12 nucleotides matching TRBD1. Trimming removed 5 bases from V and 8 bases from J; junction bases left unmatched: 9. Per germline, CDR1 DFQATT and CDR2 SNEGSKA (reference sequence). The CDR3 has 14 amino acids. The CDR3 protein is CSAFRDRGLQEAFF. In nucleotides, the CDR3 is TGCAGTGCTTTCCGGGACAGGGGGCTCCAGGAAGCTTTCTTT.

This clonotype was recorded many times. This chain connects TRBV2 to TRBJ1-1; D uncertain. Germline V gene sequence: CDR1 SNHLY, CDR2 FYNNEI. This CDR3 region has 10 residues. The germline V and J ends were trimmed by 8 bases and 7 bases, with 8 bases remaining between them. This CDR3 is CASVANEAFF. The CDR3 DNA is TGTGCCAGCGTAGCAAATGAAGCTTTCTTT.

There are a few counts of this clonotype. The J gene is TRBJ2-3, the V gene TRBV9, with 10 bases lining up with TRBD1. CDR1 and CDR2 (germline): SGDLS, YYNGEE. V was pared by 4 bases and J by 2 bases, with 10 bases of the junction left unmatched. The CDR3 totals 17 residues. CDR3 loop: CASSFRGGQGITDTQYF. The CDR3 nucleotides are TGTGCCAGCAGCTTCCGGGGGGGACAGGGGATCACAGATACGCAGTATTTT.

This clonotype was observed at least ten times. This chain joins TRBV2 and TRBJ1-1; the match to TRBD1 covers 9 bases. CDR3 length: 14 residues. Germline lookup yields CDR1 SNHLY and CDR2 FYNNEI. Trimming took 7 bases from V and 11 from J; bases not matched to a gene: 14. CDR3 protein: CASTASRTGASAFF. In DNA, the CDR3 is TGTGCCAGCACGGCGTCCAGGACAGGGGCAAGTGCTTTCTTT.

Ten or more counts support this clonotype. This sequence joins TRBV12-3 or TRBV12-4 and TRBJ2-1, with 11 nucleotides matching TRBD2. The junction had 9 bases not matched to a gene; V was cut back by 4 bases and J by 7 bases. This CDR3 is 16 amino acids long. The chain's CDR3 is CASSYIAGGPKNEQFF. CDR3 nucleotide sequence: TGTGCCAGCAGTTACATAGCGGGAGGGCCTAAGAATGAGCAGTTCTTC.

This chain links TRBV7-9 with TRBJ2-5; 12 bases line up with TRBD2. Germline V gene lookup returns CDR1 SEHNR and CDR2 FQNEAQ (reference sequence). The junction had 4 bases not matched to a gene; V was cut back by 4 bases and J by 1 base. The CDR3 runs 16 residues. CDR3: CASSSGLAGTQETQYF. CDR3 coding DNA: TGTGCCAGCAGCTCAGGACTAGCGGGGACCCAAGAGACCCAGTACTTC.

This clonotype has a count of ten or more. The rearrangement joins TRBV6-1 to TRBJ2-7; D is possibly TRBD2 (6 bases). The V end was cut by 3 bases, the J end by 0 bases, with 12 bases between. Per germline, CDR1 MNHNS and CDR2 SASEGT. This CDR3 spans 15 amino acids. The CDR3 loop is CASSERGRLSYEQYF. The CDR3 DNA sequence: TGTGCCAGCAGTGAGCGGGGACGCCTCTCCTACGAGCAGTACTTC.

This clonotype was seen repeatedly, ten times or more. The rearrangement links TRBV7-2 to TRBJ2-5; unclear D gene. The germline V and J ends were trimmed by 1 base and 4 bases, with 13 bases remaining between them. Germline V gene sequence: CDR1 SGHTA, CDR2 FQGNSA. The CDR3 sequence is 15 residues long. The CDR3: CASSLVLGWRETQYF. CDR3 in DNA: TGTGCCAGCAGCTTAGTGCTAGGCTGGCGAGAGACCCAGTACTTC.

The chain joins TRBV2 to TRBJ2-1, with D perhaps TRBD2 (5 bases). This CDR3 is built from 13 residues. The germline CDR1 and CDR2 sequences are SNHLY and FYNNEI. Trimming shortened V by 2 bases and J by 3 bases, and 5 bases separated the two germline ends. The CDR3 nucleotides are TGTGCCAGCAGTGAACGGGACTACAATGAGCAGTTCTTC. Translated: CASSERDYNEQFF. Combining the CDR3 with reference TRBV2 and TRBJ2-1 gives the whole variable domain EPEVTQTPSHQVTQMGQEVILRCVPISNHLYFYWYRQILGQKVEFLVSFYNNEISEKSEIFDDQFSVERPDGSNFTLKIRSTKLEDSAMYFCASSERDYNEQFFGPGTRLTVL.

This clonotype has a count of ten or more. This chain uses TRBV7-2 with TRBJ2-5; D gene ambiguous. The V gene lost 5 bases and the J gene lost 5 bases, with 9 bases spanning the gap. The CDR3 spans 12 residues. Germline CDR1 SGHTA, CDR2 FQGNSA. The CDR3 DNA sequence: TGTGCCAGCAGCCAGTCCAGGGAGACCCAGTACTTC. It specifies CASSQSRETQYF.

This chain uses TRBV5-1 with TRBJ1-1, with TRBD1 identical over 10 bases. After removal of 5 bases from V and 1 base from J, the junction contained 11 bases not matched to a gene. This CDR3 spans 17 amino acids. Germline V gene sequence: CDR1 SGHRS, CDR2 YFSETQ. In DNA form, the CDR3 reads TGCGCCAGCAGGGGGGGTGGGACAGGGGTTTCGAACACTGAAGCTTTCTTT. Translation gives CASRGGGTGVSNTEAFF.

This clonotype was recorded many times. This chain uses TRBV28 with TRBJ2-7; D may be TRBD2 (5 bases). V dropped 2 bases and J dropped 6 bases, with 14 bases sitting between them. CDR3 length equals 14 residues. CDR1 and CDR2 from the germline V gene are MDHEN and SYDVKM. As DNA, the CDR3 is TGTGCCAGCAGTTTAACTGGACTCTCGACCGAGCAGTACTTC. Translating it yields CASSLTGLSTEQYF.

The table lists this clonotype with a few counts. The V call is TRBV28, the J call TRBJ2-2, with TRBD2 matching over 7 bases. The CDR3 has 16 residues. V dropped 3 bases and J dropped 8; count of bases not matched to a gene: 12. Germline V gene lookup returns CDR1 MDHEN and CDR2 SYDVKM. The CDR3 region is CASSLGGRAFAGELFF. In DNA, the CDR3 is TGTGCCAGCAGTTTGGGGGGGAGGGCCTTCGCGGGGGAGCTGTTTTTT.